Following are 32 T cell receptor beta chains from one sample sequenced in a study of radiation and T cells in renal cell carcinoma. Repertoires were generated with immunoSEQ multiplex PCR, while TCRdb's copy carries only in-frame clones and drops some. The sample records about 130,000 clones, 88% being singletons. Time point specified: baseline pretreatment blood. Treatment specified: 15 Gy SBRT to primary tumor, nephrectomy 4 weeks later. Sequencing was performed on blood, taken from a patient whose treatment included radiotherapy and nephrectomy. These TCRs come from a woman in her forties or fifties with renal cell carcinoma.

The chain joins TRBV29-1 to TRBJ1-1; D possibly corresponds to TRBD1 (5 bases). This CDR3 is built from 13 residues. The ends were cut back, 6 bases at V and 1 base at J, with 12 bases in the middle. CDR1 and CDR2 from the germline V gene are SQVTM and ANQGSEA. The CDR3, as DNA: TGCAGCGTGGGGGAGTCGGAGAACACTGAAGCTTTCTTT. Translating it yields CSVGESENTEAFF.

CDR3 loop: CASSSGTGGNYGYTF. In nucleotides, the CDR3 is TGTGCCAGCAGTTCGGGGACAGGGGGAAACTATGGCTACACCTTC. This chain joins TRBV28 and TRBJ1-2, with 11 nucleotides matching TRBD1. The germline CDR1 and CDR2 sequences are MDHEN and SYDVKM. This CDR3 spans 15 amino acids. V shed 4 bases, J shed 2 bases, and the junction held 3 bases outside the gene matches.

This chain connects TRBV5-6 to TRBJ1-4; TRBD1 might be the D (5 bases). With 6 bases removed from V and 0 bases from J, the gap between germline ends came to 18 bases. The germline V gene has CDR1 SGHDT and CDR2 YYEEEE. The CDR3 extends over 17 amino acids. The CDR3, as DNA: TGTGCCAGCACCACGCACATACTAGGGGCAACTAATGAAAAACTGTTTTTT. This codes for CASTTHILGATNEKLFF.

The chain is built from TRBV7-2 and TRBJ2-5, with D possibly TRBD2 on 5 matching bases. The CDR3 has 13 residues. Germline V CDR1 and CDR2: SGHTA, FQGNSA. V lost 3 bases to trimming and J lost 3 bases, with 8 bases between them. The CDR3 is CASSFTGKETQYF. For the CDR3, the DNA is TGTGCCAGCAGCTTCACGGGGAAAGAGACCCAGTACTTC.

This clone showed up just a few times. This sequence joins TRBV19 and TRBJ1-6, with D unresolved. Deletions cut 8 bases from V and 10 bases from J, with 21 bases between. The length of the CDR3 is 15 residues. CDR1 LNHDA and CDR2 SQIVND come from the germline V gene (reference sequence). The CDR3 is CASQVQAVFVSPLHF. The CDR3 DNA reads TGTGCCAGTCAAGTCCAGGCTGTTTTCGTGTCACCCCTCCACTTT. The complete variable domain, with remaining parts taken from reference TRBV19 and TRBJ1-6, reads DGGITQSPKYLFRKEGQNVTLSCEQNLNHDAMYWYRQDPGQGLRLIYYSQIVNDFQKGDIAEGYSVSREKKESFPLTVTSAQKNPTAFYLCASQVQAVFVSPLHFGNGTRLTVT.

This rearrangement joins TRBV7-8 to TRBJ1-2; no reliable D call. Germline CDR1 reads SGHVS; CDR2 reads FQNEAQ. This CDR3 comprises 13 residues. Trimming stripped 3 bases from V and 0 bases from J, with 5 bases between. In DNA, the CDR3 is TGTGCCAGCAGCTTGCGAGCTAACTATGGCTACACCTTC. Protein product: CASSLRANYGYTF.

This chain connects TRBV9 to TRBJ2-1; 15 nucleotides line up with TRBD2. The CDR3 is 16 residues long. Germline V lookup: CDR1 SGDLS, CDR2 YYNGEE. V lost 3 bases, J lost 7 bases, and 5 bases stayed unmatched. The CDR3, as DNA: TGTGCCAGCAGCGCAGGACTAGCGGGGGGGTATAATGAGCAGTTCTTC. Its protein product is CASSAGLAGGYNEQFF.

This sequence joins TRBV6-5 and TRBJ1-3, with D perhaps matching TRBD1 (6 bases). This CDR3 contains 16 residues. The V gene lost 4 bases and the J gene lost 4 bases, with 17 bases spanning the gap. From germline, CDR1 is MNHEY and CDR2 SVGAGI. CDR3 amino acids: CASSSYRERFGNTIYF. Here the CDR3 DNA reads TGTGCCAGCAGTTCATACAGGGAACGATTCGGAAACACCATATATTTT.

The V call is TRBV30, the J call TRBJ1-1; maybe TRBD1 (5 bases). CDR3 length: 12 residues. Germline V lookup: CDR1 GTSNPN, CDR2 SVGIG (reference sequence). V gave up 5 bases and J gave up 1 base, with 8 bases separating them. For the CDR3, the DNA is TGTGCCTGGGGGGGAGAGAACACTGAAGCTTTCTTT. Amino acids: CAWGGENTEAFF.

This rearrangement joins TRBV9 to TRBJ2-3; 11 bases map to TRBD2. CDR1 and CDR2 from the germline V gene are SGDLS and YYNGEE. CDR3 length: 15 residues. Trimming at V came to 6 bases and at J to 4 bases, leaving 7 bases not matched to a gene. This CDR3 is CASKKTSGGADTQYF. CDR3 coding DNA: TGTGCCAGCAAGAAAACTAGCGGGGGTGCAGATACGCAGTATTTT.

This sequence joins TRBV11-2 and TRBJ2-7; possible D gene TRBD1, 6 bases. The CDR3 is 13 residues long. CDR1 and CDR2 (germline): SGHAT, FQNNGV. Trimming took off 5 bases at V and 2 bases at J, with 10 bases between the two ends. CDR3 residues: CASSPGVAYEQYF. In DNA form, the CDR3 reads TGTGCCAGCAGCCCAGGGGTAGCCTACGAGCAGTACTTC.

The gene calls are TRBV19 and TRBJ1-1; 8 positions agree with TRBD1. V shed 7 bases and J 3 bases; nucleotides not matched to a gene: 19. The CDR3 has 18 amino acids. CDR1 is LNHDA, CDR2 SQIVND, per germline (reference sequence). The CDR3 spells CASNPGRAGGDRDTEAFF. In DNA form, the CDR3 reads TGTGCCAGTAACCCAGGTAGGGCAGGGGGCGATCGGGACACTGAAGCTTTCTTT.

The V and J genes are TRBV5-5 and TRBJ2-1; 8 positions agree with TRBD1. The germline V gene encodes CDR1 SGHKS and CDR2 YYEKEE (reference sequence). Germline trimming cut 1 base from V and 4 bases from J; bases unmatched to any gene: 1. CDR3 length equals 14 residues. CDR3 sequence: CASSLTGGYNEQFF. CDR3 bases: TGTGCCAGCAGCTTGACAGGGGGGTACAATGAGCAGTTCTTC. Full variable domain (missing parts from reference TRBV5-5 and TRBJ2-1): DAGVTQSPTHLIKTRGQQVTLRCSPISGHKSVSWYQQVLGQGPQFIFQYYEKEERGRGNFPDRFSARQFPNYSSELNVNALLLGDSALYLCASSLTGGYNEQFFGPGTRLTVL.

This CDR3 reads CASSPGTVNTEAFF. DNA of the CDR3: TGCGCCAGCAGCCCGGGGACAGTGAACACTGAAGCTTTCTTT. The rearrangement uses TRBV5-1 and TRBJ1-1, with 7 nucleotides matching TRBD1. CDR1 is SGHRS and CDR2 is YFSETQ in the germline V gene. This CDR3 comprises 14 residues. The trim removed 4 bases at V and 0 bases at J, leaving 3 bases unmatched.

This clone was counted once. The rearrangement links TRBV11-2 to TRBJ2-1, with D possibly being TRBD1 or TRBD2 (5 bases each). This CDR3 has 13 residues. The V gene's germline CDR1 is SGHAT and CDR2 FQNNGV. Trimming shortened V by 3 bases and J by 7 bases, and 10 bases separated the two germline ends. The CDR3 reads CASSLDEGNEQFF. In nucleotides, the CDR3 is TGTGCCAGCAGCTTGGACGAGGGGAATGAGCAGTTCTTC. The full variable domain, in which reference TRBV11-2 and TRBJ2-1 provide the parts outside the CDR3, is EAGVAQSPRYKIIEKRQSVAFWCNPISGHATLYWYQQILGQGPKLLIQFQNNGVVDDSQLPKDRFSAERLKGVDSTLKIQPAKLEDSAVYLCASSLDEGNEQFFGPGTRLTVL.

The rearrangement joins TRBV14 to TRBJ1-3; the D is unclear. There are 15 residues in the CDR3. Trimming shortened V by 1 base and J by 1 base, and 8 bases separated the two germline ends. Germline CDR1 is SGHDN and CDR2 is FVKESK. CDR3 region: CASSQGIGSGNTIYF. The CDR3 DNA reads TGTGCCAGCAGCCAAGGAATAGGTTCTGGAAACACCATATATTTT.

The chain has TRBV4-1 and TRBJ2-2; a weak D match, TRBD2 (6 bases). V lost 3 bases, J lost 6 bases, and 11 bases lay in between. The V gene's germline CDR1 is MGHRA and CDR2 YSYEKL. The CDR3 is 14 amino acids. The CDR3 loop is CASSHAWGAGELFF. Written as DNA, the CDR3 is TGCGCCAGCAGCCATGCATGGGGGGCCGGGGAGCTGTTTTTT.

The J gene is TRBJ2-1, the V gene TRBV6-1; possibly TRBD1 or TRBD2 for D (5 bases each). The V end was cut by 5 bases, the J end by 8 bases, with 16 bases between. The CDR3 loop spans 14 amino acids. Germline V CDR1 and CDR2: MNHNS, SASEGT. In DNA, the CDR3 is TGTGCCAGCAGTACCCCTGGGACCCCGGATGAGCAGTTCTTC. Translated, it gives CASSTPGTPDEQFF.

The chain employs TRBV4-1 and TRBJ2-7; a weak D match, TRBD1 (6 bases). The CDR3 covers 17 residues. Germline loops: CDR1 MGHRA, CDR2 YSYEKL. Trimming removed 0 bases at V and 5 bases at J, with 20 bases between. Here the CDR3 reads CASSQEPTTGVADEQYF. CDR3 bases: TGCGCCAGCAGCCAAGAACCCACGACAGGTGTAGCCGACGAGCAGTACTTC.

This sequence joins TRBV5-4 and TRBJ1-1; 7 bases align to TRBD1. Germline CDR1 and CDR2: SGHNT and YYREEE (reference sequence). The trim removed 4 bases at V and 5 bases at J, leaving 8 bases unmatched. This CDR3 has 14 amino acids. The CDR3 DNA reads TGTGCCAGCAGCAGATGGACAGGCGGGACTGAAGCTTTCTTT. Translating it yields CASSRWTGGTEAFF. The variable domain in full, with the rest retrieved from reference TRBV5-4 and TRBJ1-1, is ETGVTQSPTHLIKTRGQQVTLRCSSQSGHNTVSWYQQALGQGPQFIFQYYREEENGRGNFPPRFSGLQFPNYSSELNVNALELDDSALYLCASSRWTGGTEAFFGQGTRLTVV.

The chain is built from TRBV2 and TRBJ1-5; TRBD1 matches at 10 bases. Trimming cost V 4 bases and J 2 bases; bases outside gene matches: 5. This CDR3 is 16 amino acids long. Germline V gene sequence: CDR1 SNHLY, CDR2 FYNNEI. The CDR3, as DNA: TGTGCCAGCAGTGGGGGGACAGGGGTCGGCAATCAGCCCCAGCATTTT. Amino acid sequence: CASSGGTGVGNQPQHF.

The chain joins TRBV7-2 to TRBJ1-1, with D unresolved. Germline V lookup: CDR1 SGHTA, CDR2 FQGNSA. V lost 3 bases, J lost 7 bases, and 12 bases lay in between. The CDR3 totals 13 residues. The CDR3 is CASSFINRDEAFF. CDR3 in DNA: TGTGCCAGCAGCTTTATAAATAGGGATGAAGCTTTCTTT.

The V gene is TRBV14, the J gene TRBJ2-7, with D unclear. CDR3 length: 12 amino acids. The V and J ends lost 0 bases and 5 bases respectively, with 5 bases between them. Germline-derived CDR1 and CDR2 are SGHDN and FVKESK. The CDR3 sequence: CASSQDSHEQYF. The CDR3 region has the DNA TGTGCCAGCAGCCAAGATTCCCACGAGCAGTACTTC.

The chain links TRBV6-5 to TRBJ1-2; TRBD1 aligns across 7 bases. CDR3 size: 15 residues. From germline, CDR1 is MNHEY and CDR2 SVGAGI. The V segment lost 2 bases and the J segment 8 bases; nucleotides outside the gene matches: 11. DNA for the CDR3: TGTGCCAGCAGTTACGGGACAGAAGTAATTCACGGCTACACCTTC. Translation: CASSYGTEVIHGYTF.

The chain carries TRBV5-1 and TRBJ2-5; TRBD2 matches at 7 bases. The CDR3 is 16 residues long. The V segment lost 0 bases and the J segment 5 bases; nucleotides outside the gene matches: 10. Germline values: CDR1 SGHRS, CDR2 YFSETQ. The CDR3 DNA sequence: TGCGCCAGCAGCTTGGTTCTAGCGGCCTCAGGGGAGACCCAGTACTTC. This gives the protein CASSLVLAASGETQYF.

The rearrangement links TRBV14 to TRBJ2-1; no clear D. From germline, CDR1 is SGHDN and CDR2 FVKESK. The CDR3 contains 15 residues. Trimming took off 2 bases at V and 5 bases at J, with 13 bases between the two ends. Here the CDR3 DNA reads TGTGCCAGCAGCCAACATTACCGGGCCGACAATGAGCAGTTCTTC. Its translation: CASSQHYRADNEQFF. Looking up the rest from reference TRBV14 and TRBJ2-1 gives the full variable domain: EAGVTQFPSHSVIEKGQTVTLRCDPISGHDNLYWYRRVMGKEIKFLLHFVKESKQDESGMPNNRFLAERTGGTYSTLKVQPAELEDSGVYFCASSQHYRADNEQFFGPGTRLTVL.

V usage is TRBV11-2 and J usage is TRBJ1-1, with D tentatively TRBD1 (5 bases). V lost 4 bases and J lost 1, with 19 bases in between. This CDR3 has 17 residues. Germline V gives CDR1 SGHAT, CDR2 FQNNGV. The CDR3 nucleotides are TGTGCCAGCAGCTCCCTTGGACACAATTACCAGAACACTGAAGCTTTCTTT. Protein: CASSSLGHNYQNTEAFF.

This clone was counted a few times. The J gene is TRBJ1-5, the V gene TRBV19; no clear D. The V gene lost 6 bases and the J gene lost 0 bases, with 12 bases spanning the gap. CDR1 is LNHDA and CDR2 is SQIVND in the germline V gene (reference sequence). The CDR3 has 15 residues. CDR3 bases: TGTGCCAGTAGCGACTGGGGAAATAGCAATCAGCCCCAGCATTTT. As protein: CASSDWGNSNQPQHF.

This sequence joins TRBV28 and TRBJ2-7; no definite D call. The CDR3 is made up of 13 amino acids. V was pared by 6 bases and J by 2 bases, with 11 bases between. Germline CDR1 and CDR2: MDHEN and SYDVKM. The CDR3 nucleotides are TGTGCCAGCAGCCTTAGGGTCGCCTACGAGCAGTACTTC. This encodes CASSLRVAYEQYF.

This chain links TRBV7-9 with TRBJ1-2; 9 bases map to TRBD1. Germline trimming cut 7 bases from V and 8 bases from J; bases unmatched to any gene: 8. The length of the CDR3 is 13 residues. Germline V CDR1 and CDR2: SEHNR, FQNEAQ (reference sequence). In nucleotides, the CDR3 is TGTGCCAGCACCCCACAGGGGGCGCACGGCTACACCTTC. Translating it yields CASTPQGAHGYTF.

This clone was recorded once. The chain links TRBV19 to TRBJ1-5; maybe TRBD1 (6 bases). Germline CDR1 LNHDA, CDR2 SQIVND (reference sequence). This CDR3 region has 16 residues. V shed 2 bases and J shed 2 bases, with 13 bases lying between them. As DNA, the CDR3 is TGTGCCAGTAGTATATCAGGGGAGTCACGCAATCAGCCCCAGCATTTT. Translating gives CASSISGESRNQPQHF.

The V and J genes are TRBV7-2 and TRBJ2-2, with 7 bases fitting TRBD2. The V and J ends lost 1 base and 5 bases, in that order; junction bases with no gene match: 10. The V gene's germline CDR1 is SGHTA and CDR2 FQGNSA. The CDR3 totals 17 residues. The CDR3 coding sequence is TGTGCCAGCAGCTTAGAAGGCCTAGCGGTCTATACCGGGGAGCTGTTTTTT. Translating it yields CASSLEGLAVYTGELFF.